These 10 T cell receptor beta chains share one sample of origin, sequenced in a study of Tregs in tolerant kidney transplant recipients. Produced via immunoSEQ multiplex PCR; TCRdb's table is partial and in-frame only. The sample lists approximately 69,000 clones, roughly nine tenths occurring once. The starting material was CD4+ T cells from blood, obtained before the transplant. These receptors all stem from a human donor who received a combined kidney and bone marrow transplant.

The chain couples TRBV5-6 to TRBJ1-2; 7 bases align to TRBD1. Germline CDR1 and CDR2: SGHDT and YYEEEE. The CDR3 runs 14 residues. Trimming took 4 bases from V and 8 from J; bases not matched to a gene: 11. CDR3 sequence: CASSTGTALGGYTF. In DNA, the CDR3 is TGTGCCAGCAGCACCGGGACAGCCCTGGGGGGCTACACCTTC.

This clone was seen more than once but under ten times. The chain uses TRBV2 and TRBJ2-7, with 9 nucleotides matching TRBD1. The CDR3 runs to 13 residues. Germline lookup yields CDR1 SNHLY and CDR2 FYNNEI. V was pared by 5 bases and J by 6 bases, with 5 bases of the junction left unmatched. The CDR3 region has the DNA TGTGCCAGCAGTCGGACAGGGGAGAGCGAGCAGTACTTC. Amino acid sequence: CASSRTGESEQYF. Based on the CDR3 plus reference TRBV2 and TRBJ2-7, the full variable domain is EPEVTQTPSHQVTQMGQEVILRCVPISNHLYFYWYRQILGQKVEFLVSFYNNEISEKSEIFDDQFSVERPDGSNFTLKIRSTKLEDSAMYFCASSRTGESEQYFGPGTRLTVT.

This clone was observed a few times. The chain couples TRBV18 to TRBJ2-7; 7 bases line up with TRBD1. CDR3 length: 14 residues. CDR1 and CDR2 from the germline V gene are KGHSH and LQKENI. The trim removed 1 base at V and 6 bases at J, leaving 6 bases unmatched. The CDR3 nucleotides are TGTGCCAGCTCACCACAGGGGGCTCAGATCGAGCAGTACTTC. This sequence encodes CASSPQGAQIEQYF.

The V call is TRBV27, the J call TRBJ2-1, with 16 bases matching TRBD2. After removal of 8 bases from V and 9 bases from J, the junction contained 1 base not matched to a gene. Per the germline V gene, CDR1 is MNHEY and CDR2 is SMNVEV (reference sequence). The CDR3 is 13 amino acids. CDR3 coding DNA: TGTGCCAGCGGGACTAGCGGGAGGGTTGAGCAGTTCTTC. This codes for CASGTSGRVEQFF.

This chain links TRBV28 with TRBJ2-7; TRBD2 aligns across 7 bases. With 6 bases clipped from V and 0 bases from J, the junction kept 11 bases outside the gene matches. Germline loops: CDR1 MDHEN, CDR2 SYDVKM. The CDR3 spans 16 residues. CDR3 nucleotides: TGTGCCAGCAGCACCCACGTCCGGGAGGTCTCCTACGAGCAGTACTTC. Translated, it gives CASSTHVREVSYEQYF.

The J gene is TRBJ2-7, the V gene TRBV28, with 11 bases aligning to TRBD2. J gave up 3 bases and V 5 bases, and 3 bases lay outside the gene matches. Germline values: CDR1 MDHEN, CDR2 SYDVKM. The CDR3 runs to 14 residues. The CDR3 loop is CASSAGTSGYEQYF. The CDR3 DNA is TGTGCCAGCAGTGCGGGGACTAGCGGCTACGAGCAGTACTTC. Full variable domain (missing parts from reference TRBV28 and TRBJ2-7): DVKVTQSSRYLVKRTGEKVFLECVQDMDHENMFWYRQDPGLGLRLIYFSYDVKMKEKGDIPEGYSVSREKKERFSLILESASTNQTSMYLCASSAGTSGYEQYFGPGTRLTVT.

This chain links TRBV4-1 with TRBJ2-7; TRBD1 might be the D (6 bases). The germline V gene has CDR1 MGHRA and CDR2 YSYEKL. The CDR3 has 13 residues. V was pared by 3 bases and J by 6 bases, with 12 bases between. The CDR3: CASSQGAGLEQYF. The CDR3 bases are TGCGCCAGCAGCCAGGGGGCGGGCCTCGAGCAGTACTTC.

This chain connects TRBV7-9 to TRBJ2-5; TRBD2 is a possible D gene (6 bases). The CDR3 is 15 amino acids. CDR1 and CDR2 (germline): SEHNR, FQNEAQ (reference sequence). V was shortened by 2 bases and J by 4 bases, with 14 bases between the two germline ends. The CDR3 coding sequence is TGTGCCAGCAGCTTATACCAGGTGGGACTAGAGACCCAGTACTTC. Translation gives CASSLYQVGLETQYF.

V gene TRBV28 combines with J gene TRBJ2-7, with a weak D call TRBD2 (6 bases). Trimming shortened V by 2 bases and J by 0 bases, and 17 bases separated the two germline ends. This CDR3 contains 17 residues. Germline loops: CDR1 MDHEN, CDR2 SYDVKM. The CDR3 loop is CASSLRRGAGSSYEQYF. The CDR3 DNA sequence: TGTGCCAGCAGTTTAAGGCGAGGGGCGGGGAGCTCCTACGAGCAGTACTTC.

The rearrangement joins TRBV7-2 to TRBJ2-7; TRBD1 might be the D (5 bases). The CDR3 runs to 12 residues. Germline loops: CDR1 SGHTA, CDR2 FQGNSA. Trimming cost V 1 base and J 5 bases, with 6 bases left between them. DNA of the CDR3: TGTGCCAGCAGCTTAGTAGGGGACGAGCAGTACTTC. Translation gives CASSLVGDEQYF.